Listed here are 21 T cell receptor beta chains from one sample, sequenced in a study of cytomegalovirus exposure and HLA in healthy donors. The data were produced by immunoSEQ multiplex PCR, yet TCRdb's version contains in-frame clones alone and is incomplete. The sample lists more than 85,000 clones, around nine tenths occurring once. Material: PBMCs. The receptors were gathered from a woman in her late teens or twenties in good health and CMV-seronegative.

CDR3 sequence reads: CASSPERTSAGYNEQFF. The CDR3, as DNA: TGCGCCAGCAGCCCCGAAAGGACTAGCGCGGGCTACAATGAGCAGTTCTTC. The chain carries TRBV4-3 and TRBJ2-1; 9 bases are shared with TRBD2. Germline V lookup: CDR1 LGHNA, CDR2 YSLEER. The CDR3 runs 17 residues. The J segment lost 3 bases and the V segment lost 4 bases, leaving 10 bases of the junction unmatched.

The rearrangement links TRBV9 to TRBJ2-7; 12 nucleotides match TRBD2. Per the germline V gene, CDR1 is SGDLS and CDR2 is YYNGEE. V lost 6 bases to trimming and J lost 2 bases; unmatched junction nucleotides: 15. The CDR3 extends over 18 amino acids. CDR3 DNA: TGTGCCAGCATGGGGATTCTCAGGACTAGCGGGAACCCCTACGAGCAGTACTTC. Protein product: CASMGILRTSGNPYEQYF.

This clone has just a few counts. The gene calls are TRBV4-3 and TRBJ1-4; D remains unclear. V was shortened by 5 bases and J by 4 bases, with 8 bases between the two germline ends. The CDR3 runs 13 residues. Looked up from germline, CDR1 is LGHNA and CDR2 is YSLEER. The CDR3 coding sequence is TGCGCCAGCAGCGGCCAGTTTAATGAAAAACTGTTTTTT. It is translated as CASSGQFNEKLFF.

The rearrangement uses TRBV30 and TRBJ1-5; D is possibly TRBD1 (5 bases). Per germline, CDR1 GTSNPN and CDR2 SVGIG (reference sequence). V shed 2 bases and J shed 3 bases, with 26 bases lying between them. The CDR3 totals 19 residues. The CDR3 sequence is CAWSPGPGTWSYSNQPQHF. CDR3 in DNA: TGTGCCTGGAGTCCCGGACCGGGGACTTGGAGTTATTCCAATCAGCCCCAGCATTTT.

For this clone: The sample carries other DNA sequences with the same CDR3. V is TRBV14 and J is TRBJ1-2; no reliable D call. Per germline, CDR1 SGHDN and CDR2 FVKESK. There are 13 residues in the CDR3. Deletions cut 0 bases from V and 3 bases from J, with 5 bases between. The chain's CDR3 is CASSQDGDYGYTF. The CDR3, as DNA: TGTGCCAGCAGCCAAGACGGAGACTATGGCTACACCTTC.

The CDR3 DNA follows: TGTGCCAGCAGCACGAGACTAGCTGGGGGCCTAGAGACCCAGTACTTC. It encodes CASSTRLAGGLETQYF. The gene calls are TRBV7-8 and TRBJ2-5; tentatively, D is TRBD2 (7 bases). The CDR3 is 16 residues long. From germline, CDR1 is SGHVS and CDR2 FQNEAQ. The V gene lost 5 bases and the J gene lost 4 bases, with 20 bases spanning the gap.

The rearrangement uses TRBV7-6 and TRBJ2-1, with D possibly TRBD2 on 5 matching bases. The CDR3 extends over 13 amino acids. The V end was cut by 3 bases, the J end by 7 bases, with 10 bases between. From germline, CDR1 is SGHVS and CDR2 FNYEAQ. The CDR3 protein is CASSFIRENEQFF. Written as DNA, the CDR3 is TGTGCCAGCAGCTTCATTAGGGAGAATGAGCAGTTCTTC.

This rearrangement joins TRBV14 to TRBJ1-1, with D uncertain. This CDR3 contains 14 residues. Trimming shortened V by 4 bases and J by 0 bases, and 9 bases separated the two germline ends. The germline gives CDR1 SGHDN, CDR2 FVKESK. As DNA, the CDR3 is TGTGCCAGCAGCCGGTCAGGAATGAACACTGAAGCTTTCTTT. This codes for CASSRSGMNTEAFF.

The CDR3 loop is CASSLSGQGSGNTIYF. In nucleotides, the CDR3 is TGTGCCAGCAGTTTATCGGGACAGGGGAGTGGAAACACCATATATTTT. The rearrangement uses TRBV28 and TRBJ1-3; 10 bases align to TRBD1. The CDR3 sequence is 16 residues long. Looked up from germline, CDR1 is MDHEN and CDR2 is SYDVKM. V lost 1 base and J lost 3; bases outside the gene matches: 3.

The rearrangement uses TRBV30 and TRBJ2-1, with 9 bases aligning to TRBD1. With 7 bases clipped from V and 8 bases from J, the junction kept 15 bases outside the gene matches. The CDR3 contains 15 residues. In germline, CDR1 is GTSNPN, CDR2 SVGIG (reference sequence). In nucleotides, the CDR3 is TGTGCCTTAGGAGCCGGGACAGGGCCGGGTTATGAGCAGTTCTTC. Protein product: CALGAGTGPGYEQFF.

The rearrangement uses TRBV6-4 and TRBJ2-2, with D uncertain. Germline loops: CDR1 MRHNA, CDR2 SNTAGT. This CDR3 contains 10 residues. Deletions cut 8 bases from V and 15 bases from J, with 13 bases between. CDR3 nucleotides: TGTGCCAGCGTCCATGTCAGCGTGTTTTTT. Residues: CASVHVSVFF.

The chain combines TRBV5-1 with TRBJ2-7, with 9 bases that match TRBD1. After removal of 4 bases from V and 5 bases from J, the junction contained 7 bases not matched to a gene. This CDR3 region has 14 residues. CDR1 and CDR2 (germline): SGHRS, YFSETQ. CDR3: CASSPGTGYHEQYF. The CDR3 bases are TGCGCCAGCAGCCCCGGGACAGGGTACCACGAGCAGTACTTC. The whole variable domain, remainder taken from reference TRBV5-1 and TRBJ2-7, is KAGVTQTPRYLIKTRGQQVTLSCSPISGHRSVSWYQQTPGQGLQFLFEYFSETQRNKGNFPGRFSGRQFSNSRSEMNVSTLELGDSALYLCASSPGTGYHEQYFGPGTRLTVT.

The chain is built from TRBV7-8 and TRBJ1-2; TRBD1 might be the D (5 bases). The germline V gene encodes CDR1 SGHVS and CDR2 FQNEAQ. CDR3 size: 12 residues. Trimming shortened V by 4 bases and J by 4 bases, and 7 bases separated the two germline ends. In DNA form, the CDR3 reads TGTGCCAGCAGCTCTGACAGCTATGGCTACACCTTC. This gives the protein CASSSDSYGYTF.

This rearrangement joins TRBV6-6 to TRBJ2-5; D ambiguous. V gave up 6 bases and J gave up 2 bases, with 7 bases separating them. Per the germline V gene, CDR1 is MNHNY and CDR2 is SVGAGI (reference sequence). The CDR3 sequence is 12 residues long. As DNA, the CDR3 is TGTGCCAGCAGCCCCGGGCAAGAGACCCAGTACTTC. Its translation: CASSPGQETQYF.

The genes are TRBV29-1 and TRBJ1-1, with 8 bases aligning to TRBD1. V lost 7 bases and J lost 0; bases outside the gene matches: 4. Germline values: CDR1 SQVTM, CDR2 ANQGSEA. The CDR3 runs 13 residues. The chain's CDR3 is CSARQGMNTEAFF. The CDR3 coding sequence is TGCAGCGCGCGACAGGGGATGAACACTGAAGCTTTCTTT. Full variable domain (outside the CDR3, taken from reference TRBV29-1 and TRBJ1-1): SAVISQKPSRDICQRGTSLTIQCQVDSQVTMMFWYRQQPGQSLTLIATANQGSEATYESGFVIDKFPISRPNLTFSTLTVSNMSPEDSSIYLCSARQGMNTEAFFGQGTRLTVV.

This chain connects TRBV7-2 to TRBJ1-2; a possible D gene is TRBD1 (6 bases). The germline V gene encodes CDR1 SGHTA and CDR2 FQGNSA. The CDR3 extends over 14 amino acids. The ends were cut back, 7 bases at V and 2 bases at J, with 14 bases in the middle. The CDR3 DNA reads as TGTGCCAGCACCCTTGACAGGTTCAACTATGGCTACACCTTC. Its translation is CASTLDRFNYGYTF.

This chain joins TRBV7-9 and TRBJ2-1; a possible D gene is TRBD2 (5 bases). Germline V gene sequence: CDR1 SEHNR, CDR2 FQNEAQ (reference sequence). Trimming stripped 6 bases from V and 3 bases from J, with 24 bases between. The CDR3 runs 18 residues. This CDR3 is CASRSSGVPGLGYNEQFF. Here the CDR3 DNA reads TGTGCCAGCAGGTCCAGCGGAGTCCCCGGTTTAGGCTACAATGAGCAGTTCTTC.

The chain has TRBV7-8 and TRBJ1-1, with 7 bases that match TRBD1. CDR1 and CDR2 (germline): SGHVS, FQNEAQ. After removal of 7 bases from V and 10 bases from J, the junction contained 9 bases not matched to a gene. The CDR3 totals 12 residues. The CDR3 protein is CASTILTGRAFF. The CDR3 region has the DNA TGTGCCAGCACGATCCTGACAGGGAGAGCTTTCTTT.

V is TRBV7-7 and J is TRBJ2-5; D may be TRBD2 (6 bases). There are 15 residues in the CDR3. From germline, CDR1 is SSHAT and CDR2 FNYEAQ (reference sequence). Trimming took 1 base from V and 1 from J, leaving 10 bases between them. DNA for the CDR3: TGTGCCAGCAGCTTAGGGGGCGGGGTCCAAGAGACCCAGTACTTC. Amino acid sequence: CASSLGGGVQETQYF.

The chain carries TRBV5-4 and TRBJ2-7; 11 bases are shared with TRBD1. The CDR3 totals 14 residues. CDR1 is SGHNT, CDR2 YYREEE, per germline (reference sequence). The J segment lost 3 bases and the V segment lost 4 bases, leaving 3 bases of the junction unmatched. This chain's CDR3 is CASSPGTGGYEQYF. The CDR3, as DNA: TGTGCCAGCAGCCCCGGGACAGGGGGCTACGAGCAGTACTTC.

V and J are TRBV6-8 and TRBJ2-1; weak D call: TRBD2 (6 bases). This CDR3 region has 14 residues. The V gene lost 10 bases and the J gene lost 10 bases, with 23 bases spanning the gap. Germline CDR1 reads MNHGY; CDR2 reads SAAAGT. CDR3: CATNSAGSPGEQFF. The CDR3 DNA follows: TGTGCCACAAACTCGGCGGGGAGCCCTGGGGAGCAGTTCTTC.